This TCR beta chain was profiled in a study of response to subunit inactivated influenza vaccine. General study points: Few new T cells, the authors suggested, are recruited by each seasonal influenza vaccination.

TCRdb re-called the RT-PCR reads with MiXCR, one entry per CDR3 protein. This sample carries approximately 310,000 distinct CDR3 sequences, 21% of them seen once, and the ten largest clones take 9.5% to 13%. Concerning this clonotype: What it recognizes is unknown. The junction shows a germline mismatch at one end, possibly a read error.

This TCR was recovered from a man aged 50 to 75 who received an inactivated influenza vaccine. This material consisted of PBMCs from blood, taken about 20 months after vaccination.

CDR3 region: CTSSQEGLLLETQYF. The CDR3 DNA follows: TGCACCAGCAGCCAAGAAGGACTGCTGTTGGAGACCCAGTACTTC. The chain is built from TRBV4-1 and TRBJ2-5, with D possibly being TRBD2 (5 bases). The germline V gene encodes CDR1 MGHRA and CDR2 YSYEKL. The CDR3 runs to 15 residues.